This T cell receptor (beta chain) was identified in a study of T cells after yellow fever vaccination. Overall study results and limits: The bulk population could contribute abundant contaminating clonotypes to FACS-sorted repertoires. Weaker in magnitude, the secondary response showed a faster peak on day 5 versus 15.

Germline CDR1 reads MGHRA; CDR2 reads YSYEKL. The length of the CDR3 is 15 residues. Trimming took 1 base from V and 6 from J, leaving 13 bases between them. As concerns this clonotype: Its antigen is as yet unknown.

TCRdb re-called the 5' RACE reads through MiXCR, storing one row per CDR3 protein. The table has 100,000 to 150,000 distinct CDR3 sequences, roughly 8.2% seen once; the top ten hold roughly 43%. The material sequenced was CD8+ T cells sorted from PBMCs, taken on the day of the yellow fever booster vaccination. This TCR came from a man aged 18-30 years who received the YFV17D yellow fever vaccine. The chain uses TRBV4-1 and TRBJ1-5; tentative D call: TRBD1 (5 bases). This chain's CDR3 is CASSQVGGAAQPQHF. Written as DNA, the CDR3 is TGCGCCAGCAGCCAAGTTGGCGGGGCAGCTCAGCCCCAGCATTTT.